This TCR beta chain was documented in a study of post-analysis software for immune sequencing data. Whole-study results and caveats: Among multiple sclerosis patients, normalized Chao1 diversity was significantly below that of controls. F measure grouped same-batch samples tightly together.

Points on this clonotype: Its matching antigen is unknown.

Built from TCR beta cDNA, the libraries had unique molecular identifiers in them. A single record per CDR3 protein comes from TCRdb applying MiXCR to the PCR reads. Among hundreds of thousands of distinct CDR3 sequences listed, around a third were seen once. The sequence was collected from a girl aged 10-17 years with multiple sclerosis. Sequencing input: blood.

The CDR3 DNA sequence: TGTGCCAGCAGCTTATTACGCGGGGGGATCATGAATGAGCAGTTCTTC. It codes for CASSLLRGGIMNEQFF. The chain has TRBV5-5 and TRBJ2-1; 8 bases are shared with TRBD2. Germline V CDR1 and CDR2: SGHKS, YYEKEE (reference sequence). Trimming took 2 bases from V and 7 from J; bases not matched to a gene: 11. The CDR3 loop spans 16 amino acids.